One sample yielded the 30 T cell receptor beta chains listed below, sequenced in a study of shared clonotypes between healthy human individuals. Repertoires were generated with immunoSEQ multiplex PCR, while TCRdb's copy carries only in-frame clones and drops some. The table lists hundreds of thousands of clones, 90% to 95% of them singletons. In the naive CD8 group, cells lacked CD45RO and were positively selected for CCR7, so terminally differentiated effector memory CD45RA+ cells were left out. Sequenced material: naive CD8+ T cells sorted from blood. These receptors all stem from a woman in her twenties or thirties in good health.

The CDR3 DNA reads as TGCGCCAGCAGTGATTGGGGGCCGGGCGACTATGGCTACACCTTC. Translating gives CASSDWGPGDYGYTF. The gene calls are TRBV10-2 and TRBJ1-2; possibly TRBD1 for D (6 bases). The CDR3 has 15 residues. In germline, CDR1 is WSHSY, CDR2 SAAADI. V was trimmed by 3 bases and J by 3 bases, leaving 14 bases between them.

The gene calls are TRBV6-5 and TRBJ2-7; tentatively, D is TRBD2 (6 bases). The CDR3 totals 14 residues. Germline CDR1 MNHEY, CDR2 SVGAGI. V lost 11 bases, J lost 0 bases, and 17 bases lay in between. The DNA for the CDR3 is TGTGCCGGGCCCCCTAGCGCCAGCTCCTACGAGCAGTACTTC. Its protein product is CAGPPSASSYEQYF.

The rearrangement joins TRBV2 to TRBJ2-7; no firm D call. Trimming shortened V by 1 base and J by 10 bases, and 11 bases separated the two germline ends. Germline CDR1 is SNHLY and CDR2 is FYNNEI. The CDR3 has 12 residues. The CDR3, as DNA: TGTGCCAGCAGTGAAGAAGACGGAAGCCAGTACTTC. Residues: CASSEEDGSQYF.

The genes are TRBV5-6 and TRBJ2-7, with D possibly matching TRBD2 (5 bases). The length of the CDR3 is 15 residues. From germline, CDR1 is SGHDT and CDR2 YYEEEE. Trimming stripped 1 base from V and 0 bases from J, with 11 bases between. The CDR3 is CASSLQRSPSYEQYF. CDR3 sequence (DNA): TGTGCCAGCAGCTTGCAGCGGTCCCCCTCCTACGAGCAGTACTTC.

The CDR3 reads CASSLAGGGDIQYF. The CDR3, as DNA: TGCGCCAGCAGCTTGGCGGGTGGGGGTGACATTCAGTACTTC. The V gene is TRBV5-1, the J gene TRBJ2-4, with D possibly being TRBD1 or TRBD2 (5 bases each). V lost 0 bases and J 8 bases, leaving 12 bases between the germline ends. Germline V gene sequence: CDR1 SGHRS, CDR2 YFSETQ. The CDR3 is 14 amino acids.

The V gene is TRBV29-1, the J gene TRBJ2-3; 8 bases align to TRBD2. The CDR3 runs 16 residues. Germline V CDR1 and CDR2: SQVTM, ANQGSEA. V lost 2 bases to trimming and J lost 5 bases; unmatched junction nucleotides: 12. The CDR3 DNA reads as TGCAGCGTTGAATCCCGGGGGGGCAAGTGGGGAGATACGCAGTATTTT. Residues: CSVESRGGKWGDTQYF.

Concerning this clone itself: Other DNA variants within this sample encode the same CDR3. The V call is TRBV15, the J call TRBJ2-1; D is possibly TRBD2 (6 bases). V was trimmed by 5 bases and J by 1 base, leaving 6 bases between them. This CDR3 region has 13 residues. The germline V gene encodes CDR1 LNHNV and CDR2 YYDKDF (reference sequence). CDR3 sequence: CATSRGSYNEQFF. The CDR3 coding sequence is TGTGCCACCAGCCGGGGGTCCTACAATGAGCAGTTCTTC.

The V gene is TRBV29-1, the J gene TRBJ2-5, with TRBD1 identical over 7 bases. The end of the DNA aligns better with TRBJ2-7, so the J call may be wrong. In germline, CDR1 is SQVTM, CDR2 ANQGSEA. The CDR3 covers 11 residues. CDR3 protein: CSVGTGDEQYF. CDR3 DNA: TGCAGCGTTGGCACAGGGGACGAGCAGTACTTC.

CDR3 residues: CASSFLDHEQFF. The CDR3 coding sequence is TGTGCCAGCAGTTTCCTGGACCATGAGCAGTTCTTC. This chain joins TRBV27 and TRBJ2-1, with unresolved D. The CDR3 contains 12 residues. Trimming stripped 3 bases from V and 8 bases from J, with 8 bases between. From germline, CDR1 is MNHEY and CDR2 SMNVEV (reference sequence).

This chain connects TRBV18 to TRBJ2-1, with D possibly matching TRBD2 (5 bases). Germline assignment: CDR1 KGHSH and CDR2 LQKENI. The ends were cut back, 6 bases at V and 9 bases at J, with 15 bases in the middle. The CDR3 is made up of 13 amino acids. CDR3 sequence (DNA): TGTGCCAGCTCCCTAAACCCCAGCGGTGAGCAGTTCTTC. Protein sequence: CASSLNPSGEQFF.

The chain employs TRBV7-2 and TRBJ2-7, with D perhaps TRBD2 (6 bases). V was trimmed by 3 bases and J by 4 bases, leaving 13 bases between them. The CDR3 has 14 residues. Germline-derived CDR1 and CDR2 are SGHTA and FQGNSA. CDR3 in DNA: TGTGCCAGCAGCTTTGGCGGGAACTCGTACGAGCAGTACTTC. Residues: CASSFGGNSYEQYF.

The V and J genes are TRBV6-5 and TRBJ2-2; 9 positions match TRBD2. Trimming at V came to 7 bases and at J to 4 bases, leaving 7 bases not matched to a gene. CDR3 length: 15 amino acids. CDR1 MNHEY and CDR2 SVGAGI come from the germline V gene. The CDR3 sequence: CASIISGSGTGELFF. In DNA, the CDR3 is TGTGCCAGCATTATTAGCGGGAGCGGCACCGGGGAGCTGTTTTTT.

The chain recombines TRBV29-1 with TRBJ1-3; possible D gene TRBD1, 5 bases. The CDR3 length is 14 residues. Per the germline V gene, CDR1 is SQVTM and CDR2 is ANQGSEA. V was shortened by 6 bases and J by 0 bases, with 12 bases between the two germline ends. CDR3 residues: CSVSRVNSGNTIYF. CDR3 nucleotide sequence: TGCAGCGTCAGCAGGGTTAACTCTGGAAACACCATATATTTT.

In DNA form, the CDR3 reads TGTGCCAGCAGCTTAATCGGAGGGGACTACTCTGGAAACACCATATATTTT. Its protein is CASSLIGGDYSGNTIYF. The gene calls are TRBV4-2 and TRBJ1-3; TRBD1 might be the D (5 bases). Trimming pared 5 bases from V and 0 bases from J, leaving 17 bases between. Per the germline V gene, CDR1 is LGHNA and CDR2 is YNFKEQ. The CDR3 contains 17 residues.

This clone has just one count. The chain joins TRBV7-6 to TRBJ2-1, with TRBD2 matching over 11 bases. The V and J ends lost 1 base and 6 bases, in that order; junction bases with no gene match: 5. The CDR3 consists of 16 residues. In germline, CDR1 is SGHVS, CDR2 FNYEAQ. CDR3 DNA sequence: TGTGCCAGCAGCTTAGTAGCGGGAGGGCCTACCAATGAGCAGTTCTTC. It encodes CASSLVAGGPTNEQFF. The full variable domain, in which reference TRBV7-6 and TRBJ2-1 provide the parts outside the CDR3, is GAGVSQSPRYKVTKRGQDVALRCDPISGHVSLYWYRQALGQGPEFLTYFNYEAQQDKSGLPNDRFSAERPEGSISTLTIQRTEQRDSAMYRCASSLVAGGPTNEQFFGPGTRLTVL.

The rearrangement joins TRBV2 to TRBJ2-1, with 8 positions matching TRBD2. The trim removed 7 bases at V and 4 bases at J, leaving 9 bases unmatched. This CDR3 has 15 residues. Germline V gives CDR1 SNHLY, CDR2 FYNNEI. The CDR3 nucleotides are TGTGCCAGCATCCCAGCGGGAGAAGAGTACAATGAGCAGTTCTTC. The encoded protein is CASIPAGEEYNEQFF.

The chain links TRBV10-2 to TRBJ1-1; no definite D call. Germline CDR1 and CDR2: WSHSY and SAAADI. CDR3 length: 12 residues. V gave up 6 bases and J gave up 1 base, with 6 bases separating them. CDR3 coding DNA: TGCGCCAGCAGCGCGGGGAACACTGAAGCTTTCTTT. Protein product: CASSAGNTEAFF.

The CDR3: CASRGMAGPSGANVLTF. For the CDR3, the DNA is TGCGCCAGCAGAGGAATGGCAGGGCCCTCTGGGGCCAACGTCCTGACTTTC. The V and J genes are TRBV5-1 and TRBJ2-6, with TRBD1 as a possible D gene (5 bases). CDR1 is SGHRS, CDR2 YFSETQ, per germline. V lost 5 bases to trimming and J lost 0 bases, with 15 bases between them. The CDR3 is 17 amino acids.

This clone is a singleton in its sample. The chain couples TRBV5-6 to TRBJ2-1; 7 nucleotides line up with TRBD2. V lost 4 bases, J lost 4 bases, and 5 bases stayed unmatched. CDR3 size: 14 residues. Germline V gives CDR1 SGHDT, CDR2 YYEEEE. CDR3 DNA: TGTGCCAGCAGCCCAGGGACTATTTACAATGAGCAGTTCTTC. This sequence encodes CASSPGTIYNEQFF.

The V and J genes are TRBV28 and TRBJ1-5, with TRBD1 identical over 7 bases. Unmatched junction bases numbered 10, after V lost 3 bases and J lost 2 bases. From germline, CDR1 is MDHEN and CDR2 SYDVKM. The CDR3 extends over 17 amino acids. The CDR3 coding sequence is TGTGCCAGCAGTTTTTTAACTGATACAGGGGGCAATCAGCCCCAGCATTTT. As protein: CASSFLTDTGGNQPQHF.

The chain has TRBV19 and TRBJ2-7, with TRBD2 as a possible D gene (6 bases). Germline assignment: CDR1 LNHDA and CDR2 SQIVND (reference sequence). The CDR3 length is 15 residues. Trimming took 1 base from V and 5 from J, leaving 15 bases between them. CDR3 DNA sequence: TGTGCCAGTAGTATAGGTCGGGGGACGAGGCACGAGCAGTACTTC. Residues: CASSIGRGTRHEQYF.

The genes are TRBV6-6 and TRBJ2-1; D is ambiguous. Per germline, CDR1 MNHNY and CDR2 SVGAGI (reference sequence). The V and J ends lost 6 bases and 8 bases respectively, with 20 bases between them. The CDR3 is made up of 15 amino acids. Written as DNA, the CDR3 is TGTGCCAGCAGCAACTTTCTTCTCGTAGGCCATGAGCAGTTCTTC. It yields the protein CASSNFLLVGHEQFF.

The chain combines TRBV11-2 with TRBJ1-5; D possibly corresponds to TRBD1 (5 bases). The CDR3 is 17 residues long. Trimming took off 0 bases at V and 2 bases at J, with 14 bases between the two ends. Germline V lookup: CDR1 SGHAT, CDR2 FQNNGV. CDR3 sequence reads: CASSLEGQAGGNQPQHF. The DNA of the CDR3 is TGTGCCAGCAGCTTAGAGGGGCAGGCGGGTGGCAATCAGCCCCAGCATTTT.

V is TRBV28 and J is TRBJ1-5; no firm D call. Deletions cut 6 bases from V and 4 bases from J, with 16 bases between. The CDR3 length is 15 residues. Germline assignment: CDR1 MDHEN and CDR2 SYDVKM. CDR3 sequence: CASSNEEAYNQPQHF. In nucleotides, the CDR3 is TGTGCCAGCAGCAATGAGGAGGCGTATAATCAGCCCCAGCATTTT.

The CDR3 bases are TGTGCCAGCAGTGGCTCAGGGACTTATGGCTACACCTTC. Protein sequence: CASSGSGTYGYTF. The rearrangement links TRBV6-5 to TRBJ1-2, with TRBD1 as a possible D gene (5 bases). V was shortened by 5 bases and J by 5 bases, with 12 bases between the two germline ends. Germline CDR1 MNHEY, CDR2 SVGAGI. The CDR3 sequence is 13 residues long.

This chain joins TRBV5-6 and TRBJ2-7, with 9 bases identical to TRBD1. The CDR3 covers 15 residues. The germline CDR1 and CDR2 sequences are SGHDT and YYEEEE. V shed 9 bases and J 7 bases; nucleotides not matched to a gene: 17. The CDR3 nucleotides read TGTGCCAACCCTCCGGGACAGGGTTCTTGTGGGGAGCAGTACTTC. Protein product: CANPPGQGSCGEQYF.

The CDR3 DNA reads as TGTGCCAGTAGTATCGTCTCTGTAAGCAATCAGCCCCAGCATTTT. Translated: CASSIVSVSNQPQHF. The chain couples TRBV19 to TRBJ1-5, with no clear D. The CDR3 runs to 15 residues. Per the germline V gene, CDR1 is LNHDA and CDR2 is SQIVND (reference sequence). With 3 bases removed from V and 1 base from J, the gap between germline ends came to 10 bases.

In its sample, this clone was seen once. V and J are TRBV19 and TRBJ1-1; 7 nucleotides agree with TRBD1. The junction had 14 bases not matched to a gene; V was cut back by 9 bases and J by 7 bases. In germline, CDR1 is LNHDA, CDR2 SQIVND (reference sequence). The CDR3 contains 14 residues. CDR3 protein: CASLGGGGGSEAFF. The CDR3 DNA reads TGTGCCAGCCTCGGAGGGGGCGGAGGGAGTGAAGCTTTCTTT.

V and J are TRBV4-1 and TRBJ1-1; D is undetermined. There are 13 residues in the CDR3. The germline V gene has CDR1 MGHRA and CDR2 YSYEKL. V was cut by 2 bases and J by 5 bases, with 9 bases left in between. The CDR3 DNA is TGCGCCAGCAGCCAATATTTAGGAACTGAAGCTTTCTTT. It codes for CASSQYLGTEAFF.

The J gene is TRBJ2-5, the V gene TRBV6-6; 9 positions match TRBD2. The CDR3 loop spans 14 amino acids. Trimming took 10 bases from V and 1 from J; bases not matched to a gene: 7. CDR1 is MNHNY and CDR2 is SVGAGI in the germline V gene (reference sequence). This CDR3 reads CATSPTSGQETQYF. The CDR3 DNA follows: TGTGCCACCAGCCCGACTAGCGGCCAAGAGACCCAGTACTTC.